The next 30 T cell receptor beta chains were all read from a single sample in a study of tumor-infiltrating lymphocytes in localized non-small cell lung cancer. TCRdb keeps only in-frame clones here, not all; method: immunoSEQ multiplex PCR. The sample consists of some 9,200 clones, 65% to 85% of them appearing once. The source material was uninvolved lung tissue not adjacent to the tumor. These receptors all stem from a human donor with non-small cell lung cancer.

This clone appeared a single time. The CDR3 nucleotides read TGCAGCGTTGTACAATGGGGCAACTACGAGCAGTACTTC. Protein sequence: CSVVQWGNYEQYF. The V call is TRBV29-1, the J call TRBJ2-7; D might be TRBD1 (5 bases). The CDR3 length is 13 residues. Trimming removed 4 bases from V and 3 bases from J, with 13 bases in between. Germline V gene lookup returns CDR1 SQVTM and CDR2 ANQGSEA.

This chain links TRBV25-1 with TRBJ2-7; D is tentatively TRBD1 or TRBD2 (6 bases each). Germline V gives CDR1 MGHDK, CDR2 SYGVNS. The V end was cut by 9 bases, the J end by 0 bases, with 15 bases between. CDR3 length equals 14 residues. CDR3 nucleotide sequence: TGTGCCAGTCGAGGGGGGTTAAGCTCCTACGAGCAGTACTTC. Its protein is CASRGGLSSYEQYF.

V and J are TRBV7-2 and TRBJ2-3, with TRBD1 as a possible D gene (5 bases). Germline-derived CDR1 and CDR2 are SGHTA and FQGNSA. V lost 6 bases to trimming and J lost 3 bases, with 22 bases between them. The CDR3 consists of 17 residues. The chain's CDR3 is CASRSRGGHTRTDTQYF. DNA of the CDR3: TGTGCCAGCAGATCCCGCGGCGGACACACGAGGACAGATACGCAGTATTTT.

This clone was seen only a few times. CDR3 loop: CASSFNPGSYNEQFF. The CDR3 DNA follows: TGCGCCAGCAGTTTCAATCCCGGCTCCTACAATGAGCAGTTCTTC. V gene TRBV5-1 combines with J gene TRBJ2-1; D uncertain. With 5 bases removed from V and 0 bases from J, the gap between germline ends came to 12 bases. CDR3 size: 15 residues. Germline loops: CDR1 SGHRS, CDR2 YFSETQ.

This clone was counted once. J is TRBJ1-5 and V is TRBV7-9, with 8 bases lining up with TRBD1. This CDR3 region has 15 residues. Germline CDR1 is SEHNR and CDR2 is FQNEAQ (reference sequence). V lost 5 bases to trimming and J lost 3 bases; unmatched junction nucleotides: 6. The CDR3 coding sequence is TGTGCCAGCAGCCCCGGGACAGGAACCAATCAGCCCCAGCATTTT. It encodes CASSPGTGTNQPQHF. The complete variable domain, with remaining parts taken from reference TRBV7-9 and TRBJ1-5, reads DTGVSQNPRHKITKRGQNVTFRCDPISEHNRLYWYRQTLGQGPEFLTYFQNEAQLEKSRLLSDRFSAERPKGSFSTLEIQRTEQGDSAMYLCASSPGTGTNQPQHFGDGTRLSIL.

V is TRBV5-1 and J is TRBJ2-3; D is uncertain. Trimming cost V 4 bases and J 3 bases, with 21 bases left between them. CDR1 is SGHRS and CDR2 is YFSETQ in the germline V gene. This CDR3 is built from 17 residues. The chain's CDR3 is CASSLEFPGSGTDTQYF. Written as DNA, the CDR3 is TGCGCCAGCAGCCTTGAATTTCCCGGGTCTGGAACAGATACGCAGTATTTT.

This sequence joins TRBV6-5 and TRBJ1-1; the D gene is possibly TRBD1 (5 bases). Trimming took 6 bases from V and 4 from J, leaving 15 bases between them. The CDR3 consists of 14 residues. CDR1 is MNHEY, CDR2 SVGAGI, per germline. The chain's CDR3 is CASRPGVVGTEAFF. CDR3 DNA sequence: TGTGCCAGCAGGCCGGGGGTCGTGGGCACTGAAGCTTTCTTT.

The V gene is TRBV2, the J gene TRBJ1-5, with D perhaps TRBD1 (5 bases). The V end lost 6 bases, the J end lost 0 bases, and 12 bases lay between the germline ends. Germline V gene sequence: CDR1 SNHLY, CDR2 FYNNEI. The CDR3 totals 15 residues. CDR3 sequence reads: CASSPTDLSNQPQHF. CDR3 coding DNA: TGTGCCAGCAGCCCGACAGACCTTAGCAATCAGCCCCAGCATTTT.

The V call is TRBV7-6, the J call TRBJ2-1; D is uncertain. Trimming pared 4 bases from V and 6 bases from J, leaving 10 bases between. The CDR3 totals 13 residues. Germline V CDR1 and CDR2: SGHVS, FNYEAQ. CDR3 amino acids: CASSSDIGNEQFF. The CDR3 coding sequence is TGTGCCAGCAGCTCCGATATCGGCAATGAGCAGTTCTTC.

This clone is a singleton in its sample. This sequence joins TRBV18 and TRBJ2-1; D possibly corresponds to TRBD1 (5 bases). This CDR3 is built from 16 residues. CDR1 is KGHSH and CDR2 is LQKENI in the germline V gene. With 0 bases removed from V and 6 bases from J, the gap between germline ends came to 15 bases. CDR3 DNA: TGTGCCAGCTCACCACCGGGGCAAGGAAAACTCAATGAGCAGTTCTTC. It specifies CASSPPGQGKLNEQFF.

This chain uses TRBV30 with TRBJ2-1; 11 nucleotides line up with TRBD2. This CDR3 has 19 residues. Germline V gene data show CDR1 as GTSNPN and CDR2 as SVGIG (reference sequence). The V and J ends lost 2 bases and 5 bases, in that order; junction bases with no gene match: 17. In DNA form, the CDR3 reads TGTGCCTGGAGTCTCCCTTGGGTAGCGGGAGGGCGGTTGGACAATGAGCAGTTCTTC. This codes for CAWSLPWVAGGRLDNEQFF.

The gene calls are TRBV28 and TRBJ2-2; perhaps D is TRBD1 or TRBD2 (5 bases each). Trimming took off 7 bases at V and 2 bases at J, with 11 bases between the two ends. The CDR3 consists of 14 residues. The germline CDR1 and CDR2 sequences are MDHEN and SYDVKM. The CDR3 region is CASTRGVNTGELFF. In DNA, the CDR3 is TGTGCCAGCACCCGGGGCGTTAACACCGGGGAGCTGTTTTTT.

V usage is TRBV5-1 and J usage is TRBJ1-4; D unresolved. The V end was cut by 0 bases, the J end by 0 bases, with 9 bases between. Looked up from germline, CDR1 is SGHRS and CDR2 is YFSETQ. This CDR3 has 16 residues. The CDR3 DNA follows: TGCGCCAGCAGCTTGGATGGCACGGCAACTAATGAAAAACTGTTTTTT. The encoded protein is CASSLDGTATNEKLFF. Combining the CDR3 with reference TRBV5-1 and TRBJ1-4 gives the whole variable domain KAGVTQTPRYLIKTRGQQVTLSCSPISGHRSVSWYQQTPGQGLQFLFEYFSETQRNKGNFPGRFSGRQFSNSRSEMNVSTLELGDSALYLCASSLDGTATNEKLFFGSGTQLSVL.

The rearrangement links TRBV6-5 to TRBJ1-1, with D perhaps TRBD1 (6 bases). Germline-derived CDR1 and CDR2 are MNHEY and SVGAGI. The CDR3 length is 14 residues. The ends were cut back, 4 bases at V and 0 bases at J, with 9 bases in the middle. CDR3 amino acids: CASSLRTVNTEAFF. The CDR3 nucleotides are TGTGCCAGCAGTTTGCGGACAGTGAACACTGAAGCTTTCTTT.

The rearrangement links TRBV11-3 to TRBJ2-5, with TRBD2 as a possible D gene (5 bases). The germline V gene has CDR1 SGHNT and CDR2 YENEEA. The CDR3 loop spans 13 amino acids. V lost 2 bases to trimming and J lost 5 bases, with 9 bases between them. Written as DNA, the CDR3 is TGTGCCAGCAGCTTAAATCAGCGGGAGACCCAGTACTTC. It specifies CASSLNQRETQYF.

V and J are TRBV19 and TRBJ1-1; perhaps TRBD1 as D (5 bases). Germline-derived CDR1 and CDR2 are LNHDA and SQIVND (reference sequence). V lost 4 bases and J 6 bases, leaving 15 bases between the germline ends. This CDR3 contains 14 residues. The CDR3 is CASSSSRVLAEAFF. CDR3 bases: TGTGCCAGTAGTAGCAGCAGGGTATTAGCTGAAGCTTTCTTT.

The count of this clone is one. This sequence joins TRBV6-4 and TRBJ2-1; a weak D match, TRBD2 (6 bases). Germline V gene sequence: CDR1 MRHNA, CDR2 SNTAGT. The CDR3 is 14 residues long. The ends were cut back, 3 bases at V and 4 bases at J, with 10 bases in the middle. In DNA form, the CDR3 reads TGTGCCAGCAGTGAAGGACTACCTTACAATGAGCAGTTCTTC. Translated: CASSEGLPYNEQFF.

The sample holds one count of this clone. The CDR3 DNA reads as TGTGCCAGTAGTACAGGATCGAACACTGAAGCTTTCTTT. This sequence encodes CASSTGSNTEAFF. The chain links TRBV19 to TRBJ1-1; unclear D gene. Per the germline V gene, CDR1 is LNHDA and CDR2 is SQIVND (reference sequence). CDR3 length equals 13 residues. Between the trimmed V and J ends, which lost 4 bases and 1 base, there was a span of 7 bases.

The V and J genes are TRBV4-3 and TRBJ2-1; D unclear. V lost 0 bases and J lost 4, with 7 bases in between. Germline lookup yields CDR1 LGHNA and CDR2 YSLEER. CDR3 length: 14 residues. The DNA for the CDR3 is TGCGCCAGCAGCCAAGATAGGCCTTACAATGAGCAGTTCTTC. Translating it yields CASSQDRPYNEQFF.

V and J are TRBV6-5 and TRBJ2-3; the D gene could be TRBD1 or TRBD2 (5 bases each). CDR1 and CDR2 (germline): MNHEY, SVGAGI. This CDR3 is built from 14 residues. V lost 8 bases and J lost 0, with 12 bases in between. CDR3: CASVRGLSTDTQYF. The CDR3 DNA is TGTGCCAGCGTACGGGGCCTTAGCACAGATACGCAGTATTTT.

The CDR3: CASSAGVWQFF. The CDR3 DNA reads TGTGCCAGCAGCGCGGGAGTTTGGCAGTTCTTC. The chain is built from TRBV5-6 and TRBJ2-1, with 7 bases lining up with TRBD2. The CDR3 is 11 residues long. Per germline, CDR1 SGHDT and CDR2 YYEEEE. The V and J ends lost 4 bases and 12 bases, in that order; junction bases with no gene match: 4.

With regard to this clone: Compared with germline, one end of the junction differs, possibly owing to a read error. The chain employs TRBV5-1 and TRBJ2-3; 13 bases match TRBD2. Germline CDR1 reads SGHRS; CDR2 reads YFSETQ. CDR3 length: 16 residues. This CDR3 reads CASSLTGTSGTDTQYF. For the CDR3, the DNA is TGCGCCAGCAGCTTGACGGGGACTAGCGGGACAGACACGCAGTATTTT.

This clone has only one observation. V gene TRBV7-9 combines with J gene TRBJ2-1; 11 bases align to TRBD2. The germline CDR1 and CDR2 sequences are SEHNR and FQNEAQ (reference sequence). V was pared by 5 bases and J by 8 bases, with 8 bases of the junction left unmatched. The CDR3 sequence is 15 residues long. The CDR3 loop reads CASSPRTSGWDEQFF. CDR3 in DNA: TGTGCCAGCAGCCCCCGGACTAGCGGGTGGGATGAGCAGTTCTTC.

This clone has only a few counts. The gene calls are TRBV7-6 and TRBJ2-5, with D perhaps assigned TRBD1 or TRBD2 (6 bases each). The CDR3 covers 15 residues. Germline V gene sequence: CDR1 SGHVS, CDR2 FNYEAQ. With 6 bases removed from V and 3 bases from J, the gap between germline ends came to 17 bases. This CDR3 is CASSWRGSEEETQYF. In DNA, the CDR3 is TGTGCCAGCAGTTGGAGGGGGTCGGAAGAAGAGACCCAGTACTTC.

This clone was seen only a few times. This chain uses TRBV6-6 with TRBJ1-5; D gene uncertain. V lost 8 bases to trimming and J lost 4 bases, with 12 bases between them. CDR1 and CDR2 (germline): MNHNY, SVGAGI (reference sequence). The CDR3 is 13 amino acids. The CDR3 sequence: CASAARVNQPQHF. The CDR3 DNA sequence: TGTGCCAGCGCGGCCCGGGTGAATCAGCCCCAGCATTTT.

For the CDR3, the DNA is TGCAGCGTTGAAGATGGTGGACTAGCGGGAGCTGGGGCCAACGTCCTGACTTTC. This gives the protein CSVEDGGLAGAGANVLTF. The chain recombines TRBV29-1 with TRBJ2-6, with TRBD2 matching 13 bases. V was clipped by 0 bases and J by 2 bases; unmatched bases: 4. CDR3 length equals 18 residues. Germline V gives CDR1 SQVTM, CDR2 ANQGSEA.

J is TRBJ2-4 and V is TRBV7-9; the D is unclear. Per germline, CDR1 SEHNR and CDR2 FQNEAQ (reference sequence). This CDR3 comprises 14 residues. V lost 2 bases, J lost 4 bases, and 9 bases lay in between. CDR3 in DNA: TGTGCCAGCAGCTTAAGCAGTTCTAAAAACATTCAGTACTTC. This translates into CASSLSSSKNIQYF. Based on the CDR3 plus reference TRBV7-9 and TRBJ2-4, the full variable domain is DTGVSQNPRHKITKRGQNVTFRCDPISEHNRLYWYRQTLGQGPEFLTYFQNEAQLEKSRLLSDRFSAERPKGSFSTLEIQRTEQGDSAMYLCASSLSSSKNIQYFGAGTRLSVL.

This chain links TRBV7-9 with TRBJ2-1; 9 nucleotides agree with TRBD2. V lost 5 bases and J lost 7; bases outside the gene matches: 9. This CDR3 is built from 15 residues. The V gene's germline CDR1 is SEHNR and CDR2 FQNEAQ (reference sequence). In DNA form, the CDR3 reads TGTGCCAGCAGCCCCTTAGCGGGAGTGGGGAATGAGCAGTTCTTC. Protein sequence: CASSPLAGVGNEQFF.

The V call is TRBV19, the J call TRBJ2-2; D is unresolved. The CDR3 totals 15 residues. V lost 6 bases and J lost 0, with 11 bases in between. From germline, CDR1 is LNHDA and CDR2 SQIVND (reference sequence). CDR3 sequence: CASRSIRPNTGELFF. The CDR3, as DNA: TGTGCCAGTAGGAGCATCCGGCCGAACACCGGGGAGCTGTTTTTT.

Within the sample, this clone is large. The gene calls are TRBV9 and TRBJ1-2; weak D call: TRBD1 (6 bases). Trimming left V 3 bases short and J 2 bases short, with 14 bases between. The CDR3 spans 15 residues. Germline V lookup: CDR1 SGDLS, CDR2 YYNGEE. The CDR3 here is CASSGNRDGNYGYTF. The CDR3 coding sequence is TGTGCCAGCAGCGGCAACAGGGATGGGAACTATGGCTACACCTTC.